The 15 T cell receptor beta chains below all came from one sample that was sequenced in a study of cytomegalovirus exposure and HLA in healthy donors. Primers included in the PCR were 60 Vbeta and 13 Jbeta primers. Assay: immunoSEQ multiplex PCR; the TCRdb copy retains only in-frame clones and omits some. The sample includes 55,000 or so clones, about four fifths of them seen just once. Sequenced input: PBMCs. The receptors originated from a female donor in good health and CMV-seronegative.

J is TRBJ1-5 and V is TRBV27, with no clear D. CDR1 is MNHEY, CDR2 SMNVEV, per germline (reference sequence). Trimming took 3 bases from V and 0 from J, leaving 9 bases between them. The CDR3 is made up of 15 amino acids. DNA of the CDR3: TGTGCCAGCAGTTTCGGGGTAAATAGCAATCAGCCCCAGCATTTT. It specifies CASSFGVNSNQPQHF.

This clone was detected a few times. This CDR3 is CAWSSQVYEQYF. Here the CDR3 DNA reads TGTGCCTGGAGTTCTCAGGTCTACGAGCAGTACTTC. J is TRBJ2-7 and V is TRBV30; D call uncertain. V gave up 2 bases and J gave up 3 bases, with 8 bases separating them. Per germline, CDR1 GTSNPN and CDR2 SVGIG (reference sequence). The CDR3 totals 12 residues.

V usage is TRBV7-3 and J usage is TRBJ2-3, with 15 bases that match TRBD2. The V segment lost 5 bases and the J segment 8 bases; nucleotides outside the gene matches: 5. This CDR3 spans 15 amino acids. CDR1 is SGHTA and CDR2 is FQGTGA in the germline V gene. The DNA of the CDR3 is TGTGCCAGCAGCGGGACTAGCGGGGGGTTAGGTACGCAGTATTTT. It encodes CASSGTSGGLGTQYF.

This rearrangement joins TRBV5-1 to TRBJ2-1; 10 bases align to TRBD2. V dropped 0 bases and J dropped 15; count of bases not matched to a gene: 9. The CDR3 totals 14 residues. Germline CDR1 is SGHRS and CDR2 is YFSETQ. The CDR3 loop is CASSLGERGGRPFF. The CDR3 bases are TGCGCCAGCAGCTTGGGAGAGCGGGGGGGCCGACCGTTCTTC.

The chain couples TRBV28 to TRBJ1-4; the D is unclear. The CDR3 sequence is 13 residues long. V lost 7 bases to trimming and J lost 14 bases, with 20 bases between them. Germline lookup yields CDR1 MDHEN and CDR2 SYDVKM. The CDR3 DNA is TGTGCCAGCAACTCCCTAGCGAGGACCCGGCTGTTTTTT. Encoded protein: CASNSLARTRLFF.

The CDR3: CASSARDRGNEQYF. CDR3 coding DNA: TGTGCCAGCAGCGCCCGGGACAGGGGGAACGAGCAGTACTTC. This chain links TRBV11-2 with TRBJ2-5; TRBD1 matches 11 bases. The tail of the sequence fits TRBJ2-7 better, so the J call may be wrong. The germline CDR1 and CDR2 sequences are SGHAT and FQNNGV. The CDR3 runs 14 residues.

Details on this clone: One junction end does not reproduce the germline sequence, and a read error may be involved. The chain recombines TRBV19 with TRBJ2-1; D not certain. CDR1 and CDR2 from the germline V gene are LNHDA and SQIVND (reference sequence). The CDR3 contains 16 residues. The CDR3, as DNA: TGTGCCAGTTGTATTACAGCAACCAGCTCCTACAATGAGCAGTTCTTC. Amino acid sequence: CASCITATSSYNEQFF.

This clone was picked up one time. V and J are TRBV12-5 and TRBJ2-5; 8 nucleotides match TRBD1. Per germline, CDR1 LGHNT and CDR2 FRNRAP. This CDR3 has 17 amino acids. The trim removed 5 bases at V and 2 bases at J, leaving 13 bases unmatched. The CDR3 loop is CASGLSPPGGHQETQYF. As DNA, the CDR3 is TGTGCTAGTGGTCTATCACCCCCAGGGGGCCATCAAGAGACCCAGTACTTC.

V gene TRBV5-1 combines with J gene TRBJ2-7, with 9 bases that match TRBD1. Unmatched junction bases numbered 6, after V lost 4 bases and J lost 7 bases. The CDR3 totals 13 residues. Per the germline V gene, CDR1 is SGHRS and CDR2 is YFSETQ. For the CDR3, the DNA is TGCGCCAGCAGCCGGGACAGGGCGGGGGAGCAGTACTTC. Translated: CASSRDRAGEQYF.

The chain employs TRBV7-2 and TRBJ2-5; D possibly corresponds to TRBD2 (5 bases). Germline V gives CDR1 SGHTA, CDR2 FQGNSA. The V end lost 6 bases, the J end lost 5 bases, and 19 bases lay between the germline ends. The CDR3 has 15 residues. This CDR3 is CASRTGLQLIETQYF. The CDR3 coding sequence is TGTGCCAGCAGGACTGGACTCCAGCTCATCGAGACCCAGTACTTC.

This chain uses TRBV2 with TRBJ1-3; D might be TRBD1 (5 bases). The germline gives CDR1 SNHLY, CDR2 FYNNEI. The CDR3 covers 15 residues. V was pared by 6 bases and J by 1 base, with 13 bases between. CDR3 coding DNA: TGTGCCAGCAGGAACGGGGGTGGATCTGGAAACACCATATATTTT. This sequence encodes CASRNGGGSGNTIYF.

This chain joins TRBV7-3 and TRBJ2-1; a weak D match, TRBD2 (6 bases). This CDR3 contains 15 residues. V was pared by 5 bases and J by 6 bases, with 17 bases between. Germline V gives CDR1 SGHTA, CDR2 FQGTGA. CDR3 region: CASSPTGLPINEQFF. In DNA, the CDR3 is TGTGCCAGCAGCCCTACGGGACTTCCCATCAATGAGCAGTTCTTC.

The V gene is TRBV30, the J gene TRBJ1-6, with D tentatively TRBD1 (6 bases). Per the germline V gene, CDR1 is GTSNPN and CDR2 is SVGIG (reference sequence). The V end lost 3 bases, the J end lost 4 bases, and 10 bases lay between the germline ends. This CDR3 spans 14 amino acids. CDR3 loop: CAWRRTVYNSPLHF. In DNA, the CDR3 is TGTGCCTGGAGGCGGACAGTGTATAATTCACCCCTCCACTTT. The full variable domain, rest sourced from reference TRBV30 and TRBJ1-6, is SQTIHQWPATLVQPVGSPLSLECTVEGTSNPNLYWYRQAAGRGLQLLFYSVGIGQISSEVPQNLSASRPQDRQFILSSKKLLLSDSGFYLCAWRRTVYNSPLHFGNGTRLTVT.

This chain links TRBV27 with TRBJ2-3; TRBD2 matches 10 bases. Germline lookup yields CDR1 MNHEY and CDR2 SMNVEV (reference sequence). V lost 4 bases, J lost 6 bases, and 13 bases stayed unmatched. This CDR3 has 17 amino acids. The CDR3 bases are TGTGCCAGCAGTTCCGTGGCTAGCGGGGGAGTCAGGGATACGCAGTATTTT. Translation gives CASSSVASGGVRDTQYF.

The gene calls are TRBV5-6 and TRBJ1-1; possibly TRBD1 for D (5 bases). Trimming removed 3 bases at V and 1 base at J, with 13 bases between. The CDR3 totals 15 residues. Per the germline V gene, CDR1 is SGHDT and CDR2 is YYEEEE. The CDR3 nucleotides read TGTGCCAGCAGCTATAACAGGCGGGGGAACACTGAAGCTTTCTTT. This translates into CASSYNRRGNTEAFF.